The 17 T cell receptor beta chains given below trace back to one sample, sequenced in a study of blood T cell repertoires in COVID-19. Sequenced by immunoSEQ multiplex PCR; TCRdb stores in-frame clones only, minus some. The sample includes 100,000 to 120,000 clones, around nine tenths of them seen just once. The sequencing sample was made of peripheral blood. These receptors came from a woman between 70 and 85 years old who had recovered from COVID-19.

V gene TRBV7-2 combines with J gene TRBJ2-7; D remains ambiguous. The germline V and J ends were trimmed by 0 bases and 0 bases, with 6 bases remaining between them. The germline V gene has CDR1 SGHTA and CDR2 FQGNSA. This CDR3 has 14 residues. CDR3: CASSLAGGSYEQYF. The CDR3 DNA reads as TGTGCCAGCAGCTTAGCTGGCGGCTCCTACGAGCAGTACTTC.

This chain uses TRBV11-2 with TRBJ1-2, with 7 bases aligning to TRBD1. The trim removed 0 bases at V and 4 bases at J, leaving 5 bases unmatched. The germline gives CDR1 SGHAT, CDR2 FQNNGV. The CDR3 extends over 15 amino acids. The CDR3 nucleotides are TGTGCCAGCAGCTTAGATCTGGCAGGGGGCTATGGCTACACCTTC. This translates into CASSLDLAGGYGYTF.

The V call is TRBV4-3, the J call TRBJ1-6; D is undetermined. The ends were cut back, 0 bases at V and 0 bases at J, with 9 bases in the middle. The V gene's germline CDR1 is LGHNA and CDR2 YSLEER. This CDR3 contains 17 residues. CDR3 DNA sequence: TGCGCCAGCAGCCAAGATTGGGAGAGCTCCTATAATTCACCCCTCCACTTT. It translates to CASSQDWESSYNSPLHF.

The chain has TRBV7-9 and TRBJ2-1; 12 bases match TRBD2. The CDR3 spans 15 residues. Germline lookup yields CDR1 SEHNR and CDR2 FQNEAQ (reference sequence). J was trimmed by 4 bases and V by 4 bases; bases with no gene match: 2. This chain's CDR3 is CASSSGLAGYNEQFF. The CDR3 DNA reads as TGTGCCAGCAGCTCTGGACTAGCGGGGTACAATGAGCAGTTCTTC.

V and J are TRBV7-2 and TRBJ2-5, with TRBD2 matching 8 bases. V gave up 5 bases and J gave up 9 bases; unmatched junction bases: 8. There are 13 residues in the CDR3. Germline CDR1 reads SGHTA; CDR2 reads FQGNSA. The CDR3 region is CASSVQGGGPQYF. As DNA, the CDR3 is TGTGCCAGCAGCGTACAGGGCGGGGGGCCCCAGTACTTC.

V and J are TRBV7-2 and TRBJ2-5; D possibly corresponds to TRBD1 (6 bases). This CDR3 has 15 residues. Trimming stripped 3 bases from V and 5 bases from J, with 16 bases between. Germline V gene lookup returns CDR1 SGHTA and CDR2 FQGNSA. DNA of the CDR3: TGTGCCAGCAGCTTCACCTTAGGGGGTGGGGAGACCCAGTACTTC. It translates to CASSFTLGGGETQYF.

CDR3 amino acids: CASSYNRETQYF. The CDR3 DNA reads TGTGCCAGCAGCTATAATCGAGAGACCCAGTACTTC. The chain uses TRBV7-9 and TRBJ2-5; D gene uncertain. This CDR3 region has 12 residues. V lost 4 bases, J lost 4 bases, and 7 bases lay in between. The germline V gene encodes CDR1 SEHNR and CDR2 FQNEAQ (reference sequence).

This chain joins TRBV23-1 and TRBJ2-3, with D tentatively TRBD2 (6 bases). TRBV23-1 is an ORF for which the function is uncertain. This CDR3 has 15 residues. The V and J ends lost 7 bases and 1 base respectively, with 15 bases between them. CDR3 in DNA: TGCGCCAGCAACCCCCCTAGCGACCGCACAGATACGCAGTATTTT. It codes for CASNPPSDRTDTQYF.

The chain joins TRBV18 to TRBJ2-7; maybe TRBD1 (5 bases). The CDR3 is 13 amino acids. V lost 6 bases, J lost 1 base, and 10 bases lay in between. Germline-derived CDR1 and CDR2 are KGHSH and LQKENI. The CDR3, as DNA: TGTGCCAGCTCCCGTGACAGATCCTACGAGCAGTACTTC. Translating it yields CASSRDRSYEQYF.

The chain links TRBV7-2 to TRBJ2-2, with D possibly matching TRBD2 (6 bases). Trimming pared 7 bases from V and 2 bases from J, leaving 11 bases between. From germline, CDR1 is SGHTA and CDR2 FQGNSA. The CDR3 extends over 14 amino acids. The DNA of the CDR3 is TGTGCCAGCAAGGGACTTCTCAACACCGGGGAGCTGTTTTTT. Protein: CASKGLLNTGELFF.

The chain joins TRBV4-2 to TRBJ2-7; 7 positions match TRBD2. This CDR3 contains 15 residues. Germline-derived CDR1 and CDR2 are LGHNA and YNFKEQ. V lost 0 bases and J lost 6; bases outside the gene matches: 8. CDR3 sequence: CASSQERTRPSEQYF. CDR3 DNA sequence: TGTGCCAGCAGCCAAGAGAGGACTAGGCCGTCCGAGCAGTACTTC.

This clone was observed once. The chain couples TRBV14 to TRBJ2-5; the match to TRBD2 covers 7 bases. The germline V gene has CDR1 SGHDN and CDR2 FVKESK. The length of the CDR3 is 14 residues. V shed 3 bases and J 5 bases; nucleotides not matched to a gene: 6. The DNA of the CDR3 is TGTGCCAGCAGCCAGCTAGCGGTCGGGGAGACCCAGTACTTC. Its translation is CASSQLAVGETQYF.

In DNA form, the CDR3 reads TGTGCCAGCAGTCCCGGACAGGAACTTTATGGCTACACCTTC. This gives the protein CASSPGQELYGYTF. The J gene is TRBJ1-2, the V gene TRBV6-5; TRBD1 matches 7 bases. This CDR3 is built from 14 residues. With 5 bases clipped from V and 5 bases from J, the junction kept 8 bases outside the gene matches. Germline loops: CDR1 MNHEY, CDR2 SVGAGI.

This clone was detected once. This chain uses TRBV5-4 with TRBJ1-4; the D is unclear. The CDR3 consists of 15 residues. Germline V CDR1 and CDR2: SGHNT, YYREEE (reference sequence). The CDR3 DNA follows: TGTGCTACGCACCAGTGGAGGACGGGTAATGAAAAACTGTTTTTT. This encodes CATHQWRTGNEKLFF.

In this sample, this clone turned up once. This sequence joins TRBV7-3 and TRBJ2-1, with D possibly TRBD2 on 5 matching bases. The V gene lost 6 bases and the J gene lost 4 bases, with 10 bases spanning the gap. The CDR3 is 13 amino acids. Germline CDR1 and CDR2: SGHTA and FQGTGA. The CDR3 is CASSRGSYNEQFF. In nucleotides, the CDR3 is TGTGCCAGCAGTCGGGGATCTTACAATGAGCAGTTCTTC.

The rearrangement joins TRBV6-4 to TRBJ1-4, with 10 bases fitting TRBD1. The CDR3 is made up of 15 amino acids. The junction had 0 bases not matched to a gene; V was cut back by 2 bases and J by 3 bases. Germline lookup yields CDR1 MRHNA and CDR2 SNTAGT. The CDR3 DNA sequence: TGTGCCAGCAGTGACGGGACAGGGGCTAATGAAAAACTGTTTTTT. Amino acid sequence: CASSDGTGANEKLFF.

The rearrangement uses TRBV10-3 and TRBJ1-4, with a weak D call TRBD1 (5 bases). Looked up from germline, CDR1 is ENHRY and CDR2 is SYGVKD. The CDR3 covers 14 residues. With 6 bases removed from V and 5 bases from J, the gap between germline ends came to 13 bases. Written as DNA, the CDR3 is TGTGCCATCAGCGCGGGAAGGGGCAATGAAAAACTGTTTTTT. Its protein product is CAISAGRGNEKLFF.